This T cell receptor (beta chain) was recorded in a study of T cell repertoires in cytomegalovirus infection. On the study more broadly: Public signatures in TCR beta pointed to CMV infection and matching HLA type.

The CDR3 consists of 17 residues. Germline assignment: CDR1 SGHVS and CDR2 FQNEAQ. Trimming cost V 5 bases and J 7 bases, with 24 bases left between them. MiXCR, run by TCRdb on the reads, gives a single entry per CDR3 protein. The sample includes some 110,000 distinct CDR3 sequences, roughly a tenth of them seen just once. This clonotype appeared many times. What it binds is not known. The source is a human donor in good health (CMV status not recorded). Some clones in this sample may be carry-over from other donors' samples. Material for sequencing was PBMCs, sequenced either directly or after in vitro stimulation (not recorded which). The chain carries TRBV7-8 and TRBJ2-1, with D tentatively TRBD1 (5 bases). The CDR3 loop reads CASSMVTWGVLGNEQFF. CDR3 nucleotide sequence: TGTGCCAGCAGCATGGTTACGTGGGGCGTTTTGGGAAATGAGCAGTTCTTC.